These 12 T cell receptor beta chains were all obtained from the same sample, sequenced in a study of memory CD4+ T cells and cytomegalovirus serostatus. Profiling relied on immunoSEQ multiplex PCR, and the TCRdb table lists in-frame clones only, not all of them. The data hold roughly 60,000 clones, with about 81% observed a single time. The sort gate was single viable CD3+CD4+CD8-CD45RO+ cells for memory CD4+ T cells. Sequenced input: memory CD4+ T cells from blood. The receptors originated from an adult in good health and CMV-seronegative.

V is TRBV7-8 and J is TRBJ1-1; possible D gene TRBD1, 5 bases. CDR3 length equals 14 residues. Trimming shortened V by 1 base and J by 5 bases, and 11 bases separated the two germline ends. Germline values: CDR1 SGHVS, CDR2 FQNEAQ. The CDR3, as DNA: TGTGCCAGCAGCTTAGAGATGGGGGGGACTGAAGCTTTCTTT. Residues: CASSLEMGGTEAFF.

This chain joins TRBV27 and TRBJ1-6; TRBD1 is a possible D gene (5 bases). The CDR3 loop spans 14 amino acids. V gave up 2 bases and J gave up 6 bases, with 8 bases separating them. Germline assignment: CDR1 MNHEY and CDR2 SMNVEV (reference sequence). The CDR3 loop is CASSLNRGNSPLHF. The DNA for the CDR3 is TGTGCCAGCAGTTTAAATAGGGGTAATTCACCCCTCCACTTT.

The chain is built from TRBV5-1 and TRBJ1-2; D is unclear. CDR1 and CDR2 from the germline V gene are SGHRS and YFSETQ. The germline V and J ends were trimmed by 5 bases and 6 bases, with 11 bases remaining between them. The CDR3 runs 12 residues. The DNA of the CDR3 is TGCGCCAGCAGTTATAACACCAATGGCTACACCTTC. Amino acids: CASSYNTNGYTF. Full variable domain (outside the CDR3, taken from reference TRBV5-1 and TRBJ1-2): KAGVTQTPRYLIKTRGQQVTLSCSPISGHRSVSWYQQTPGQGLQFLFEYFSETQRNKGNFPGRFSGRQFSNSRSEMNVSTLELGDSALYLCASSYNTNGYTFGSGTRLTVV.

This clone has more than one count but fewer than ten. The genes are TRBV29-1 and TRBJ1-2; 9 bases match TRBD1. The germline gives CDR1 SQVTM, CDR2 ANQGSEA. The CDR3 runs 11 residues. Unmatched junction bases numbered 1, after V lost 4 bases and J lost 7 bases. The CDR3 DNA follows: TGCAGCGTTGCGGACAGGGGTGGCTACACCTTC. Amino acid sequence: CSVADRGGYTF.

V and J are TRBV6-1 and TRBJ1-1; D is perhaps TRBD1 (6 bases). V dropped 4 bases and J dropped 2 bases, with 11 bases sitting between them. The CDR3 is 14 amino acids. Germline CDR1 and CDR2: MNHNS and SASEGT. CDR3 DNA: TGTGCCAGCAGTGGTAACAGGGTCAACACTGAAGCTTTCTTT. Translation: CASSGNRVNTEAFF.

The chain recombines TRBV14 with TRBJ2-6, with 8 bases that match TRBD1. With V trimmed by 5 bases and J by 0 bases, 6 bases remained unmatched. The CDR3 is made up of 17 amino acids. Germline loops: CDR1 SGHDN, CDR2 FVKESK. The CDR3 region has the DNA TGTGCCAGCAGCAGACAGGGGTGGGTCTCTGGGGCCAACGTCCTGACTTTC. Translated: CASSRQGWVSGANVLTF.

The V and J genes are TRBV7-2 and TRBJ2-2, with D perhaps TRBD2 (6 bases). The CDR3 covers 16 residues. V dropped 2 bases and J dropped 0 bases, with 10 bases sitting between them. CDR1 is SGHTA, CDR2 FQGNSA, per germline. DNA of the CDR3: TGTGCCAGCAGCTTACGCGGCGGGGCGAACACCGGGGAGCTGTTTTTT. Translating gives CASSLRGGANTGELFF.

In this sample, this clone turned up a few times. This rearrangement joins TRBV10-2 to TRBJ1-3; a weak D match, TRBD1 (5 bases). This CDR3 is built from 12 residues. Trimming took off 8 bases at V and 6 bases at J, with 11 bases between the two ends. Germline V gene lookup returns CDR1 WSHSY and CDR2 SAAADI. For the CDR3, the DNA is TGCGCCAGCCGGGACGCCGCAAACACCATATATTTT. It specifies CASRDAANTIYF.

The V gene is TRBV2, the J gene TRBJ1-2, with 7 bases fitting TRBD1. Germline CDR1 SNHLY, CDR2 FYNNEI. Trimming cost V 6 bases and J 2 bases; bases outside gene matches: 6. The CDR3 sequence is 14 residues long. The CDR3 sequence is CASSGQAINYGYTF. CDR3 sequence (DNA): TGTGCCAGCAGCGGACAGGCCATAAACTATGGCTACACCTTC.

This chain links TRBV10-3 with TRBJ2-2, with 9 bases aligning to TRBD1. J was trimmed by 2 bases and V by 6 bases; bases with no gene match: 4. Germline V gene sequence: CDR1 ENHRY, CDR2 SYGVKD. The CDR3 is 15 residues long. CDR3 nucleotides: TGTGCCATCAGAGCGGACAGGGGAAACACCGGGGAGCTGTTTTTT. It is translated as CAIRADRGNTGELFF.

The rearrangement uses TRBV19 and TRBJ1-5, with 8 bases aligning to TRBD1. CDR3 length equals 13 residues. Germline V CDR1 and CDR2: LNHDA, SQIVND (reference sequence). J lost 7 bases, V lost 7 bases, and 6 bases had no gene match. The CDR3 protein is CASTMTGDQPQHF. CDR3 coding DNA: TGTGCCAGTACCATGACAGGGGACCAGCCCCAGCATTTT.

The chain combines TRBV7-8 with TRBJ2-7; D remains unclear. Germline-derived CDR1 and CDR2 are SGHVS and FQNEAQ. V was trimmed by 3 bases and J by 0 bases, leaving 12 bases between them. This CDR3 region has 15 residues. CDR3 bases: TGTGCCAGCAGCTTGGAGTTCACCTACTCCTACGAGCAGTACTTC. Translating gives CASSLEFTYSYEQYF. Full variable domain (outside the CDR3, taken from reference TRBV7-8 and TRBJ2-7): GAGVSQSPRYKVAKRGQDVALRCDPISGHVSLFWYQQALGQGPEFLTYFQNEAQLDKSGLPSDRFFAERPEGSVSTLKIQRTQQEDSAVYLCASSLEFTYSYEQYFGPGTRLTVT.